The sequence of this TCR beta chain was determined in a study of control samples from healthy donors and cancer patients. Clones were sequenced by immunoSEQ multiplex PCR, and TCRdb holds only the in-frame ones, with some missing. Here the sample spans roughly 120,000 clones, approximately 88% being singletons. V dropped 3 bases and J dropped 3 bases, with 11 bases sitting between them. Per the germline V gene, CDR1 is SGHTA and CDR2 is FQGNSA. The CDR3 runs to 15 residues. The V and J genes are TRBV7-2 and TRBJ1-4; D possibly corresponds to TRBD1 (5 bases). Sequences were obtained from PBMCs. The clonotype originates from an older woman with lung cancer. The CDR3 DNA sequence: TGTGCCAGCAGCTTTCCGGGACTTTCTAATGAAAAACTGTTTTTT. It encodes CASSFPGLSNEKLFF.